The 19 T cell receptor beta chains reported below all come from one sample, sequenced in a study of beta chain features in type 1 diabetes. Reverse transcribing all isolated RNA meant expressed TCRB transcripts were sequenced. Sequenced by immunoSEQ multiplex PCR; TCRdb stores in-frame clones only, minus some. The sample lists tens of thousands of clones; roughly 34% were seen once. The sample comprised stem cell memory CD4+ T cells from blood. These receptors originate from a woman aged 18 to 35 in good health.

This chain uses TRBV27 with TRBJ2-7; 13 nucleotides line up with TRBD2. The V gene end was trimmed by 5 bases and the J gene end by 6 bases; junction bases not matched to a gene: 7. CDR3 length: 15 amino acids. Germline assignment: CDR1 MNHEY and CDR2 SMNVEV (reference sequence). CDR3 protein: CASSHQLAGGGEQYF. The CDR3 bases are TGTGCCAGCAGTCACCAACTAGCGGGAGGGGGCGAGCAGTACTTC.

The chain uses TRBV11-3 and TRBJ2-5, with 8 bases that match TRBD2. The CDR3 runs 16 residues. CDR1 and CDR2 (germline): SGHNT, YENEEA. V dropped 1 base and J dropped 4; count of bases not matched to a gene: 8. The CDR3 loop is CASSLARREAPETQYF. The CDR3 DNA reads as TGTGCCAGCAGCTTAGCGCGGCGGGAGGCCCCAGAGACCCAGTACTTC.

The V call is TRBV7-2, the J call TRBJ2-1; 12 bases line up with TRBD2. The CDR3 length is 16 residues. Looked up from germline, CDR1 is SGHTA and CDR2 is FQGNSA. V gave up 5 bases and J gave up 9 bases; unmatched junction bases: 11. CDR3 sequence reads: CASSPAGTSGFVEQFF. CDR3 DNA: TGTGCCAGCAGCCCTGCCGGGACTAGCGGGTTCGTTGAGCAGTTCTTC.

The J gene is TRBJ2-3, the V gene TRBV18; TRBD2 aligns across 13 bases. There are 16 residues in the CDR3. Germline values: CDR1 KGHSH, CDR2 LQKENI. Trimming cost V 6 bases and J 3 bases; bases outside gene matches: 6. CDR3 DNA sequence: TGTGCCAGCTCCCCTACTAGCGGGGGGGCGACAGATACGCAGTATTTT. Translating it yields CASSPTSGGATDTQYF.

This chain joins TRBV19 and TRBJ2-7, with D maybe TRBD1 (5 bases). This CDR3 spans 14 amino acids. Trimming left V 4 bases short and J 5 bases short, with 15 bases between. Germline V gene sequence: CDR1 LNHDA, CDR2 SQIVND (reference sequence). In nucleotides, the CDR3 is TGTGCCAGTAGTAGTAACCAGGGCTACCACGAGCAGTACTTC. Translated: CASSSNQGYHEQYF.

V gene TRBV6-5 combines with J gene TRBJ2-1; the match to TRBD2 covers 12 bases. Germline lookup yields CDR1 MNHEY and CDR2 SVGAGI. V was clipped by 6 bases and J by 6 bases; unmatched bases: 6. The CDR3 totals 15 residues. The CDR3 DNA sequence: TGTGCCAGCAGACCTCTAGCGGGAGGGCCCAATGAGCAGTTCTTC. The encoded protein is CASRPLAGGPNEQFF.

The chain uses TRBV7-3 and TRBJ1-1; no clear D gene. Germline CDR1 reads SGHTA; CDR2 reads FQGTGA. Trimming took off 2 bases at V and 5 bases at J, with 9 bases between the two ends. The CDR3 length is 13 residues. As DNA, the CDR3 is TGTGCCAGCAGCTTATGGGCCTTTACTGAAGCTTTCTTT. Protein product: CASSLWAFTEAFF.

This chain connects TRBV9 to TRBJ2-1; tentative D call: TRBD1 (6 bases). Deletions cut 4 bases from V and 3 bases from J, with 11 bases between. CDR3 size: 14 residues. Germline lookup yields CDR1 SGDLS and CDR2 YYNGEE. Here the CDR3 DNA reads TGTGCCAGCAGCACGGGACACTTCTACAATGAGCAGTTCTTC. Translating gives CASSTGHFYNEQFF.

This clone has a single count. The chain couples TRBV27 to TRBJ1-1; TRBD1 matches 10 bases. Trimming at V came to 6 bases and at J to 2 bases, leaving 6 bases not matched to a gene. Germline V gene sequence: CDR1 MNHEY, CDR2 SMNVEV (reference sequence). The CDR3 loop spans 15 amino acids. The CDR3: CASRPRDRGNTEAFF. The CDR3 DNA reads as TGTGCCAGCAGACCCCGGGACAGGGGAAACACTGAAGCTTTCTTT.

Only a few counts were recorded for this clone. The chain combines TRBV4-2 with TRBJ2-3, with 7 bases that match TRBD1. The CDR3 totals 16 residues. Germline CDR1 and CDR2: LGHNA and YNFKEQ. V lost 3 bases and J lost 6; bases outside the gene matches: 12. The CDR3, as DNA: TGTGCCAGCAGCCATAGGCCAGGACAGGTAGGGGATACGCAGTATTTT. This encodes CASSHRPGQVGDTQYF.

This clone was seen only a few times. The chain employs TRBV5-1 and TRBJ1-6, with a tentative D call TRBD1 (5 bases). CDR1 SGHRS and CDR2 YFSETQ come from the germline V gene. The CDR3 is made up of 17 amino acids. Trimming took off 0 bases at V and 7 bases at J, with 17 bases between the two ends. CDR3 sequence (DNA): TGCGCCAGCAGCTTGGCCCAGGGTATCCCTACCAATTCACCCCTCCACTTT. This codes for CASSLAQGIPTNSPLHF. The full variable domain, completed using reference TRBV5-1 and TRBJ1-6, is KAGVTQTPRYLIKTRGQQVTLSCSPISGHRSVSWYQQTPGQGLQFLFEYFSETQRNKGNFPGRFSGRQFSNSRSEMNVSTLELGDSALYLCASSLAQGIPTNSPLHFGNGTRLTVT.

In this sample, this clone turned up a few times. In DNA, the CDR3 is TGTGCCAGCTCACCTGCAATGAGCAATGAAAAACTGTTTTTT. The encoded protein is CASSPAMSNEKLFF. The rearrangement links TRBV18 to TRBJ1-4; D remains unclear. The CDR3 extends over 14 amino acids. In germline, CDR1 is KGHSH, CDR2 LQKENI. The germline V and J ends were trimmed by 3 bases and 5 bases, with 10 bases remaining between them.

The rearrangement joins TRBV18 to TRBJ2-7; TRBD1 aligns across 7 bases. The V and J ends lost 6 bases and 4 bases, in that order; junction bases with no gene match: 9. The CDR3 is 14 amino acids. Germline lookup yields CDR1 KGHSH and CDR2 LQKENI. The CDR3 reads CASSLGKGAYEQYF. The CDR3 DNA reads TGTGCCAGCTCTCTCGGGAAGGGGGCTTACGAGCAGTACTTC.

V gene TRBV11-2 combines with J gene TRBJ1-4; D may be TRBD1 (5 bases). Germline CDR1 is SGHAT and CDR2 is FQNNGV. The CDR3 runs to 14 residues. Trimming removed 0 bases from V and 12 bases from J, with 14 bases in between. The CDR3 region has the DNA TGTGCCAGCAGCTTAGACCCCGCCTCGACAGAACTGTTTTTT. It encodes CASSLDPASTELFF.

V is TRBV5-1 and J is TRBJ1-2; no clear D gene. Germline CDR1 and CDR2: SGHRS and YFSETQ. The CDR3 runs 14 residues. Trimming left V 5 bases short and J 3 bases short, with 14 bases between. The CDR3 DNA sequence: TGCGCCAGCAGGCTGGGGAGGGAGGACTATGGCTACACCTTC. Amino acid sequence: CASRLGREDYGYTF.

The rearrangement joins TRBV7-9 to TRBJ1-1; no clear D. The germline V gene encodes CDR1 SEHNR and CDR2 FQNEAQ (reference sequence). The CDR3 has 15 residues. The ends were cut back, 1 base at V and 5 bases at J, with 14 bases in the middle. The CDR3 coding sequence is TGTGCCAGCAGCTTAGAGGAGGGATGGGGAACTGAAGCTTTCTTT. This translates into CASSLEEGWGTEAFF.

CDR3 in amino acids: CASSRPTGGNEKLFF. The CDR3 nucleotides read TGTGCCAGCAGCCGTCCAACAGGGGGTAATGAAAAACTGTTTTTT. This chain joins TRBV14 and TRBJ1-4, with 8 bases lining up with TRBD1. Looked up from germline, CDR1 is SGHDN and CDR2 is FVKESK. CDR3 length equals 15 residues. V lost 4 bases, J lost 4 bases, and 5 bases stayed unmatched.

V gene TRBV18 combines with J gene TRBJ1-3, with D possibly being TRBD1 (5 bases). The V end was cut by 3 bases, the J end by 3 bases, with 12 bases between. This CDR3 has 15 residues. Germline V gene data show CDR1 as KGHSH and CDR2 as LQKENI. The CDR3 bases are TGTGCCAGCTCACCCACTCGACAGAATGGAAACACCATATATTTT. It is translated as CASSPTRQNGNTIYF.

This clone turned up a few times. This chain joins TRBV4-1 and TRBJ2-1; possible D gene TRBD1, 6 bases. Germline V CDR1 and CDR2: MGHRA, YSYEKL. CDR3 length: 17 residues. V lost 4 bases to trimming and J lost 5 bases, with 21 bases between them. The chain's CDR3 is CASSRHPGHIENNEQFF. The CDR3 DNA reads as TGCGCCAGCAGCCGACACCCGGGACATATAGAGAACAATGAGCAGTTCTTC.